This T cell receptor beta chain originates from a study of T cell responses to AZD1222 COVID-19 vaccine (dated by TCRdb to the early 2020s). Study-wide context: AZD1222 recipients with second doses at about 4 weeks or about 12 weeks were pooled, because spike-specific TCR depth and breadth did not differ between schedules. TCR sequencing was performed for about 240 trial participants, of whom 200 to 220 were given two doses of AZD1222 and 26 were given two doses of MenACWY control vaccine. Trial participants were enrolled by age into subgroups of 18-55, 56-69 and 70-plus years, and around 150, 29 and 61 TCR-sequenced participants, respectively, were included in these subgroups. The investigation overall reported the following: Spike-specific TCR breadth and depth rose significantly after two AZD1222 doses compared with day 0 and with MenACWY recipients. Conclusions about previously exposed vaccinees are limited because only six or seven AZD1222 recipients were SARS-CoV-2 seropositive at baseline. Most participants were white British and females outnumbered males, and the authors suggested that clonal diversity may have been underestimated. The 56-69-year group was small, and its depth increase did not reach significance, likely because of low power. The vaccine-associated CD4 TCRs covered the entire spike protein, and the dominant responses fell in regions 160-218 and 743-854. Because no day 14 peak-response samples were available, repertoires were characterized only after the peak T cell response. Nearly half of unique spike-specific TCRs reportedly recognized epitopes outside regions mutated in the B.1.351 and B.1.1.7 variants.

The junction carries 12 bases between V and J, which are trimmed by 2 bases and 1 base respectively. From the germline V gene, CDR1 is MNHNS and CDR2 is SASEGT. The CDR3, cysteine through phenylalanine, is 16 amino acids long. Only CDR3 DNA remains: 48 bases, in frame from the first base. The CDR3 regions of human TCRbeta chains were analyzed by immunosequencing. The source study handled its data this way. TCRs in the repertoires were compared against a reference library of SARS-CoV-2-specific TCRs that had been generated with the MIRA antigen-specificity platform. Breadth was defined as the fraction of unique TCRs that were SARS-CoV-2-associated. Depth was defined as the fraction of total T cells that were SARS-CoV-2-associated. Using the MIRA data, every spike-specific TCR was mapped to the spike region that the TCR reacted to and assigned to either a CD4 or a CD8 class. Log10-transformed breadth and depth values were compared by one-way ANOVA with Sidak's multiple comparisons tests. TCRdb limited this immuneACCESS table to in-frame rearrangements with V and J called. A share of clones is missing; checked studies link under half to unresolved V genes, and the rest is unexplained. V and J calls and clone size are as listed in that table; D and trimming were resolved from the DNA. The sample data list some 120,000 clones, and over 85% of these were observed just once. Jointly, the top ten make up around 4.5% of the sample.

The time point tag for this specimen amounts to: baseline before first vaccination. Vaccinee samples came from UK trials COV001 and COV002, including a single-blind randomized controlled phase 2/3 trial of AZD1222 (ChAdOx1 nCoV-19) in healthy adults. Trial participant PBMC samples were collected at day 0 and day 28 after the second dose for TCRbeta chain sequencing. To note about this clone: Its antigen is not yet known. No base-level quality is on record; no much larger clone is a single base apart.

The chain is assembled from TRBV6-1 and TRBJ2-4; no D gene call is confident. This clonotype was sampled from an adult in good health. The source material was peripheral blood, sampled on day 0 of AZD1222 vaccination. The CDR3 loop reads CASSEKVVLAKNIQYF. The DNA sequence reads TGTGCCAGCAGTGAAAAAGTCGTTCTGGCCAAAAACATTCAGTACTTC.